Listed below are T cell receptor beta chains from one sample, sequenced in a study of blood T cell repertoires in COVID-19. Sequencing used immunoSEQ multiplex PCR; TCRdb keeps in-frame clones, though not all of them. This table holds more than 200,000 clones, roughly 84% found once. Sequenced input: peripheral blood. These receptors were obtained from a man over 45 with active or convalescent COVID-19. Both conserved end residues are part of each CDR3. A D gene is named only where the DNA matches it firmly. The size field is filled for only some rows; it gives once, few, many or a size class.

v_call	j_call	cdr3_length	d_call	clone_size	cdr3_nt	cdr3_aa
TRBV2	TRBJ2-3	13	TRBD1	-	TGTGTCGACCGGGACAGGGGGCGTGATACGCAGTATTTT	CVDRDRGRDTQYF
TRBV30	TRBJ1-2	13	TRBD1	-	TGTGCCTGGAGTTTCTCCGGACAGGGCGGCTACACCTTC	CAWSFSGQGGYTF
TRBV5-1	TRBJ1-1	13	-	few	TGCGCCAGCAGCTCCGGCGGAGTGGCTGAAGCTTTCTTT	CASSSGGVAEAFF
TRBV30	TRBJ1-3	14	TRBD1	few	TGTGCCTGGAGTAGGGACAGGGGAAGAAACACCATATATTTT	CAWSRDRGRNTIYF
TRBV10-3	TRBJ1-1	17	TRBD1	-	TGTGCCATCAGTGAGCCCAGGACAGGGTCGATGAACACTGAAGCTTTCTTT	CAISEPRTGSMNTEAFF
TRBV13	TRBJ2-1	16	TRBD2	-	TGTGCCAGCAGCCCCCGGACTAGCGGGGTGGGCAATGAGCAGTTCTTC	CASSPRTSGVGNEQFF
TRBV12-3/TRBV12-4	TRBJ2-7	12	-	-	TGTGCCAGCAAACCGGGAGCCTACGAGCAGTACTTC	CASKPGAYEQYF
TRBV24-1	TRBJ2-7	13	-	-	TGTGCCACCAGTGAAACAGTAATTGGCGAGCAGTACTTC	CATSETVIGEQYF
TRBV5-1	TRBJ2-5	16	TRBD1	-	TGCGCCAGCAGCCCCCTTATCGGGACAGGGAAAGAGACCCAGTACTTC	CASSPLIGTGKETQYF
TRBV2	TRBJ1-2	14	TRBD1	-	TGTGCCAGCAGAGGACAGGGGGCCAACTATGGCTACACCTTC	CASRGQGANYGYTF
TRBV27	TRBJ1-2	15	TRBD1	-	TGTGCCAGCAGTTTCTCGACAGGGTTGGCCTATGGCTACACCTTC	CASSFSTGLAYGYTF
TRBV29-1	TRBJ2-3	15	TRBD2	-	TGCAGCGTTGACGGGGGGGAGAGAGGCACAGATACGCAGTATTTT	CSVDGGERGTDTQYF
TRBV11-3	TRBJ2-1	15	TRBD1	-	TGTGCCAGCAGCTTAGGTGGGACAGGGGCAAATGAGCAGTTCTTC	CASSLGGTGANEQFF
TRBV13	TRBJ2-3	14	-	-	TGTGCCAGCAGCTGGGCGGATGGAGGAGATACGCAGTATTTT	CASSWADGGDTQYF
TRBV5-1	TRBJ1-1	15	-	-	TGCGCCAGCAGCGCACCCGGGTACGCGAACACTGAAGCTTTCTTT	CASSAPGYANTEAFF
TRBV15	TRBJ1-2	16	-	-	TGTGCCACCAGCAGAGGGGGGGGAGGAGGTAACTATGGCTACACCTTC	CATSRGGGGGNYGYTF
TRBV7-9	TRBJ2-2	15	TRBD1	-	TGTGCCAGCAGCTCGCGACAGGGGGCGGCCGGGGAGCTGTTTTTT	CASSSRQGAAGELFF
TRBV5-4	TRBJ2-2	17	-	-	TGTGCCAGCAGCCCTCAGCCGGGAAGACGGAACACCGGGGAGCTGTTTTTT	CASSPQPGRRNTGELFF
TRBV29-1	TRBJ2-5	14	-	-	TGCAGCGCCAATCCTCCAGGCCATCAAGAGACCCAGTACTTC	CSANPPGHQETQYF
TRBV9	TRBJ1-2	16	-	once	TGTGCCAGCAGCGTATCACAAGGAGAGATCAACTATGGCTACACCTTC	CASSVSQGEINYGYTF
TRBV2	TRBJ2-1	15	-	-	TGTGCCAGCACCCCCCTGGACAAGGCAAACAATGAGCAGTTCTTC	CASTPLDKANNEQFF
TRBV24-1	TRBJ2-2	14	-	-	TGTGCCACTAAGGGACAAGGTGACACCGGGGAGCTGTTTTTT	CATKGQGDTGELFF
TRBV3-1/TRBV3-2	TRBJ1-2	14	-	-	TGTGCCAGCAGCCAAGATTGGATGACGGGGGGCTACACCTTC	CASSQDWMTGGYTF
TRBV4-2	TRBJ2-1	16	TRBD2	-	TGTGCCAGCAGCCAAGGGTCTAGCGGGGCGGGCAATGAGCAGTTCTTC	CASSQGSSGAGNEQFF
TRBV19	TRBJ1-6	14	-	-	TGTGCCAGTAGTCCGACAAAAGGGGAGGCACCCCTCCACTTT	CASSPTKGEAPLHF
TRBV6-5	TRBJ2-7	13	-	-	TGTGCCAGCAGTCACGGAGGAGAGCCCGAGCAGTACTTC	CASSHGGEPEQYF
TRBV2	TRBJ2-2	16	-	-	TGTGCCAGCAGGGAAATCCGGGGTATCGGCACCGGGGAGCTGTTTTTT	CASREIRGIGTGELFF
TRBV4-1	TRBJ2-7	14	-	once	TGCGCCAGCAGCCATGATTACAGCTACTACGAGCAGTACTTC	CASSHDYSYYEQYF
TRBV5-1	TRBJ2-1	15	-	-	TGCGCCAGCAGCTTGAATTGGGGGCCCTACAATGAGCAGTTCTTC	CASSLNWGPYNEQFF
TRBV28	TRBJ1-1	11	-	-	TGTGCCGGGGGGAGGGACACTGAAGCTTTCTTT	CAGGRDTEAFF
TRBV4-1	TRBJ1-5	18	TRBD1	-	TGCGCCAGCAGTCGACTTACCGGGACAGGGGCAGGGAATCAGCCCCAGCATTTT	CASSRLTGTGAGNQPQHF
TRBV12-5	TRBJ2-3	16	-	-	TGTGCTAGTGGTTTGGGTTCCGGGGGTGGTACAGATACGCAGTATTTT	CASGLGSGGGTDTQYF
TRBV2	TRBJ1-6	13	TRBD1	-	TGTGCCAGCACTCGGACAGGCTCCTCACCCCTCCACTTT	CASTRTGSSPLHF
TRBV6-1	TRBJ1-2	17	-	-	TGTGCCAGCAGTGAAGCGGGGGGGGCAGAGAACTTTTATGGCTACACCTTC	CASSEAGGAENFYGYTF
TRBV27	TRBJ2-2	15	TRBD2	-	TGTGCCAGCAGTTTACTAGCGGGGATTACCGGGGAGCTGTTTTTT	CASSLLAGITGELFF
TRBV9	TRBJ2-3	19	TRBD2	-	TGTGCCAGCAGCGTCCACGGGGGGGCGGGGACCGTTCTGAGAGATACGCAGTATTTT	CASSVHGGAGTVLRDTQYF
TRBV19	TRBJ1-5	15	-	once	TGTGCCAGTAGTCCCCCCCAGGGCAGCAATCAGCCCCAGCATTTT	CASSPPQGSNQPQHF
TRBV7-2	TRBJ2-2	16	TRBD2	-	TGTGCCAGCAGCCCTCGCGGGGGGGCGAACACCGGGGAGCTGTTTTTT	CASSPRGGANTGELFF
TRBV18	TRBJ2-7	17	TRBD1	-	TGTGCCAGCTCACCGGGACCGGGACAGGGGTCTCCAGACGAGCAGTACTTC	CASSPGPGQGSPDEQYF
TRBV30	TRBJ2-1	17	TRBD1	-	TGTGCCTGGAGTGCCTCCCCGACAGGGTTAGCCTACAATGAGCAGTTCTTC	CAWSASPTGLAYNEQFF
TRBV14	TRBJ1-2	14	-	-	TGTGCCAGCAGCCAAGATCTCGGTCCCTATGGCTACACCTTC	CASSQDLGPYGYTF
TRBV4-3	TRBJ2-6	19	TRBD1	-	TGCGCCAGCAGCCCCGGACAGGGCCCCAATACCGCTGGGGCCAACGTCCTGACTTTC	CASSPGQGPNTAGANVLTF